Detailed here is one T cell receptor (beta chain). Its cognate antigen is unknown. The data stem from a study of T-cell memory formation after mild COVID-19. Looking at the study overall: Clusters of TCRs were largely donor specific. Findings and limits, study-wide: Mainly CM and EM harbored the contracting CD4+ clones; mainly EMRA harbored the CD8+ ones. Whereas later expanders leaned CD4+, clones contracting day 15 to 85 showed a balanced CD4/CD8 makeup.

UMIs and sample barcodes were carried by the TCR alpha and TCR beta cDNA libraries that 5'RACE produced using constant-segment primers. One entry per CDR3 protein, called by TCRdb with MiXCR from the 5' RACE reads. The sample shows hundreds of thousands of distinct CDR3 sequences, roughly an eighth of them seen only once. Trimming took 3 bases from V and 2 from J, leaving 9 bases between them. Germline V gene data show CDR1 as SGDLS and CDR2 as YYNGEE. The CDR3 covers 13 residues. The sample was PBMCs or a T cell subset sorted from them (not recorded which). This TCR derives from a man between 18 and 29 years old who had mild COVID-19 (a few samples of this study predate the infection). Cell type and time point are not known. The gene calls are TRBV9 and TRBJ2-7; maybe TRBD1 (6 bases). The CDR3 DNA is TGTGCCAGCAGCGGGGGGCTTACCTACGAGCAGTACTTC. Its protein is CASSGGLTYEQYF. The full variable domain, with the rest looked up from reference TRBV9 and TRBJ2-7, is DSGVTQTPKHLITATGQRVTLRCSPRSGDLSVYWYQQSLDQGLQFLIQYYNGEERAKGNILERFSAQQFPDLHSELNLSSLELGDSALYFCASSGGLTYEQYFGPGTRLTVT.